The following is a T cell receptor beta chain sequence with its context. Its antigen is currently unknown. The read terminates 3 residues before the CDR3 end, so the remaining end is supplied by the germline J gene. These data come from a study of T cells in women clearing cervical HPV infection. Study details: No precancer developed; the control's incident HPV16 infection cleared within 12 months. Overall study findings and caveats: Unknown T-cell numbers per sample may underlie the richness differences.

The method was immunoSEQ multiplex PCR; TCRdb's version includes in-frame clones alone and lacks a portion of them. This listing includes approximately 38,000 clones. Germline V gene data show CDR1 as KGHSH and CDR2 as LQKENI. The CDR3 consists of 11 residues. This TCR derives from a woman aged 18 to 69 with a cervical HPV16 infection that either progressed to CIN3+ or cleared (not recorded which). This sequence joins TRBV18 and TRBJ1-1; 9 bases match TRBD1. The sample consisted of blood buffy coat. The CDR3 region is CASRTGETAFF. CDR3 DNA (partial): TGTGCCAGTCGGACAGGGGAGACA.